The 29 T cell receptor beta chains below come from one sample, sequenced in a study of cytomegalovirus exposure and HLA in healthy donors. PCR was performed using 60 Vbeta and 13 Jbeta primers. The table came from immunoSEQ multiplex PCR; TCRdb's copy has only in-frame clones and leaves some out. The listing records about 30,000 clones. The sequencing sample was made of PBMCs. These receptors all stem from a female donor in good health and CMV-seronegative.

The rearrangement uses TRBV29-1 and TRBJ2-2; maybe TRBD1 (6 bases). This CDR3 is 15 amino acids long. Germline CDR1 and CDR2: SQVTM and ANQGSEA. The germline V and J ends were trimmed by 6 bases and 6 bases, with 20 bases remaining between them. CDR3: CSVQGWGSGAGELFF. The CDR3 DNA reads TGCAGCGTCCAGGGGTGGGGGTCCGGGGCCGGGGAGCTGTTTTTT.

The V and J genes are TRBV7-2 and TRBJ2-7; a weak D match, TRBD2 (7 bases). CDR1 and CDR2 (germline): SGHTA, FQGNSA. The CDR3 is 16 residues long. The V and J ends lost 1 base and 1 base respectively, with 14 bases between them. For the CDR3, the DNA is TGTGCCAGCAGCTTAGGAGGGGGGGATGGTTCCTACGAGCAGTACTTC. Its translation: CASSLGGGDGSYEQYF.

V is TRBV7-9 and J is TRBJ2-5; 9 bases align to TRBD1. This CDR3 is 15 amino acids long. Unmatched junction bases numbered 3, after V lost 1 base and J lost 3 bases. In germline, CDR1 is SEHNR, CDR2 FQNEAQ (reference sequence). The CDR3 region has the DNA TGTGCCAGCAGCTTAGGGGACAGGGACGAAGAGACCCAGTACTTC. Its translation: CASSLGDRDEETQYF.

The chain carries TRBV7-7 and TRBJ2-5; D might be TRBD2 (6 bases). CDR3 length equals 10 residues. Looked up from germline, CDR1 is SSHAT and CDR2 is FNYEAQ (reference sequence). CDR3 nucleotides: TGTGCTGGGGGGTTTGAGACCCAGTACTTC. Amino acid sequence: CAGGFETQYF.

Written as DNA, the CDR3 is TGTGCCAGCAGCACTCTATACAGGGGCCCTCGCCCCTACGAGCAGTACTTC. This sequence encodes CASSTLYRGPRPYEQYF. The V gene is TRBV5-6, the J gene TRBJ2-7; 7 bases are a match to TRBD1. The CDR3 consists of 17 residues. From germline, CDR1 is SGHDT and CDR2 YYEEEE. Germline trimming cut 4 bases from V and 2 bases from J; bases unmatched to any gene: 15. The complete variable domain, with remaining parts taken from reference TRBV5-6 and TRBJ2-7, reads DAGVTQSPTHLIKTRGQQVTLRCSPKSGHDTVSWYQQALGQGPQFIFQYYEEEERQRGNFPDRFSGHQFPNYSSELNVNALLLGDSALYLCASSTLYRGPRPYEQYFGPGTRLTVT.

The chain is built from TRBV30 and TRBJ2-1; 10 nucleotides align to TRBD2. The junction had 7 bases not matched to a gene; V was cut back by 0 bases and J by 8 bases. Germline V gene sequence: CDR1 GTSNPN, CDR2 SVGIG (reference sequence). There are 15 residues in the CDR3. The CDR3 loop is CAWSVGLAGVDEQFF. As DNA, the CDR3 is TGTGCCTGGAGTGTAGGTCTAGCGGGGGTCGATGAGCAGTTCTTC.

This chain links TRBV28 with TRBJ1-2, with D possibly matching TRBD1 (6 bases). V was pared by 3 bases and J by 1 base, with 12 bases between. The CDR3 loop spans 15 amino acids. CDR1 and CDR2 from the germline V gene are MDHEN and SYDVKM. The chain's CDR3 is CASSFWGGRNYGYTF. In DNA form, the CDR3 reads TGTGCCAGCAGTTTTTGGGGGGGGCGTAACTATGGCTACACCTTC.

V is TRBV29-1 and J is TRBJ1-6; D is perhaps TRBD1 (5 bases). Per the germline V gene, CDR1 is SQVTM and CDR2 is ANQGSEA. V shed 7 bases and J shed 0 bases, with 10 bases lying between them. The CDR3 contains 14 residues. The CDR3 loop reads CSARGSSYNSPLHF. The CDR3, as DNA: TGCAGCGCCCGGGGGAGCTCCTATAATTCACCCCTCCACTTT.

The DNA for the CDR3 is TGCGCCAGCAGCCAAGATTCCCAGGGCCTCAATCAGCCCCAGCATTTT. It codes for CASSQDSQGLNQPQHF. The chain recombines TRBV4-1 with TRBJ1-5; D is possibly TRBD1 (5 bases). Deletions cut 0 bases from V and 3 bases from J, with 12 bases between. Germline V gene lookup returns CDR1 MGHRA and CDR2 YSYEKL. The CDR3 length is 16 residues.

The chain joins TRBV6-1 to TRBJ1-5; D unclear. This CDR3 is 15 amino acids long. Germline-derived CDR1 and CDR2 are MNHNS and SASEGT. V lost 2 bases to trimming and J lost 5 bases, with 13 bases between them. CDR3 loop: CASSERRAVDQPQHF. In nucleotides, the CDR3 is TGTGCCAGCAGTGAAAGGCGGGCGGTAGATCAGCCCCAGCATTTT.

This chain uses TRBV28 with TRBJ1-2; 8 nucleotides align to TRBD1. Losses at the gene ends were 3 bases for V and 6 bases for J; bases not matched to a gene: 6. Per the germline V gene, CDR1 is MDHEN and CDR2 is SYDVKM. This CDR3 has 14 amino acids. The DNA of the CDR3 is TGTGCCAGCAGTTTTGTCCCCAGGGGGCATGGCTACACCTTC. This translates into CASSFVPRGHGYTF.

The chain employs TRBV11-3 and TRBJ2-7; 9 nucleotides agree with TRBD1. CDR1 is SGHNT and CDR2 is YENEEA in the germline V gene. V lost 5 bases and J lost 3; bases outside the gene matches: 5. This CDR3 region has 14 residues. CDR3: CASSPGQGIYEQYF. The CDR3 coding sequence is TGTGCCAGCAGCCCGGGACAGGGTATCTACGAGCAGTACTTC.

This chain joins TRBV20-1 and TRBJ2-1; TRBD2 might be the D (7 bases). Germline assignment: CDR1 DFQATT and CDR2 SNEGSKA (reference sequence). The CDR3 contains 11 residues. V gave up 4 bases and J gave up 16 bases, with 17 bases separating them. Written as DNA, the CDR3 is TGCAGTGCTAACCACAGGGAGGGGGTTTTCTTC. Translated: CSANHREGVFF.

V and J are TRBV6-6 and TRBJ1-3, with a weak D call TRBD1 (5 bases). Trimming pared 8 bases from V and 1 base from J, leaving 12 bases between. The CDR3 extends over 14 amino acids. Germline assignment: CDR1 MNHNY and CDR2 SVGAGI (reference sequence). The CDR3: CASLLKGSGNTIYF. CDR3 in DNA: TGTGCCAGCCTTCTCAAGGGGTCTGGAAACACCATATATTTT.

The V and J genes are TRBV4-1 and TRBJ1-6; 10 bases are shared with TRBD1. V dropped 2 bases and J dropped 9; count of bases not matched to a gene: 7. The CDR3 is made up of 16 amino acids. Germline-derived CDR1 and CDR2 are MGHRA and YSYEKL. The CDR3 DNA follows: TGCGCCAGCAGCCAAACGTCCGGGACAGGGGTTTCACCCCTCCACTTT. As protein: CASSQTSGTGVSPLHF.

The chain couples TRBV18 to TRBJ1-6; 8 bases align to TRBD1. Germline V gene lookup returns CDR1 KGHSH and CDR2 LQKENI. The CDR3 extends over 18 amino acids. Trimming at V came to 4 bases and at J to 7 bases, leaving 15 bases not matched to a gene. The CDR3, as DNA: TGTGCCAGCTCACTCACTTCTCCCGGGACAGGTCAAAATTCACCCCTCCACTTT. It translates to CASSLTSPGTGQNSPLHF.

This chain links TRBV7-3 with TRBJ1-5; D ambiguous. The CDR3 contains 15 residues. The ends were cut back, 1 base at V and 0 bases at J, with 7 bases in the middle. Germline CDR1 is SGHTA and CDR2 is FQGTGA. The DNA of the CDR3 is TGTGCCAGCAGCTTAAACGGTGATAGCAATCAGCCCCAGCATTTT. This codes for CASSLNGDSNQPQHF.

The DNA of the CDR3 is TGTGCCATCCAGGGAGGACCCACAGATACGCAGTATTTT. It codes for CAIQGGPTDTQYF. This chain uses TRBV2 with TRBJ2-3, with D perhaps TRBD2 (6 bases). Per germline, CDR1 SNHLY and CDR2 FYNNEI. This CDR3 is 13 amino acids long. V was cut by 10 bases and J by 2 bases, with 13 bases left in between.

The genes are TRBV20-1 and TRBJ1-5; 7 nucleotides line up with TRBD1. The CDR3 is 11 residues long. V trimming: 4 bases; J trimming: 9 bases; junction bases outside the gene matches: 3. Germline CDR1 is DFQATT and CDR2 is SNEGSKA (reference sequence). The CDR3 bases are TGCAGTGCTACCCAGGGGGGGCCCCAGCATTTT. Its protein is CSATQGGPQHF.

The CDR3 spells CASSATDHGNTIYF. Written as DNA, the CDR3 is TGTGCCAGTAGTGCGACAGACCATGGAAACACCATATATTTT. The rearrangement links TRBV19 to TRBJ1-3, with a tentative D call TRBD1 (5 bases). V was shortened by 5 bases and J by 3 bases, with 11 bases between the two germline ends. The length of the CDR3 is 14 residues. CDR1 and CDR2 from the germline V gene are LNHDA and SQIVND (reference sequence).

The chain uses TRBV5-4 and TRBJ1-3, with TRBD1 as a possible D gene (5 bases). Germline CDR1 reads SGHNT; CDR2 reads YYREEE (reference sequence). Trimming stripped 0 bases from V and 6 bases from J, with 7 bases between. The CDR3 spans 13 residues. CDR3 in amino acids: CASSLGQLNTIYF. CDR3 sequence (DNA): TGTGCCAGCAGCTTGGGACAGCTAAACACCATATATTTT.

This chain connects TRBV6-6 to TRBJ2-1, with TRBD2 identical over 8 bases. CDR3 length equals 15 residues. In germline, CDR1 is MNHNY, CDR2 SVGAGI (reference sequence). The ends lost 6 bases at V and 7 bases at J; junction bases unmatched: 11. CDR3 loop: CASSPGLAQGNEQFF. CDR3 in DNA: TGTGCCAGCAGCCCTGGACTAGCCCAGGGGAATGAGCAGTTCTTC.

The rearrangement uses TRBV5-1 and TRBJ1-6; a possible D gene is TRBD1 (5 bases). Germline CDR1 SGHRS, CDR2 YFSETQ. V gave up 0 bases and J gave up 4 bases, with 14 bases separating them. The CDR3 is made up of 17 amino acids. The CDR3 DNA follows: TGCGCCAGCAGCTTGGCCCGGCAGGGTGGATATAATTCACCCCTCCACTTT. Amino acids: CASSLARQGGYNSPLHF. Using reference TRBV5-1 and TRBJ1-6 for the parts outside the CDR3, the full variable domain is KAGVTQTPRYLIKTRGQQVTLSCSPISGHRSVSWYQQTPGQGLQFLFEYFSETQRNKGNFPGRFSGRQFSNSRSEMNVSTLELGDSALYLCASSLARQGGYNSPLHFGNGTRLTVT.

The gene calls are TRBV28 and TRBJ1-4; D call uncertain. CDR3 length: 14 amino acids. V lost 3 bases and J lost 2, with 7 bases in between. Germline CDR1 MDHEN, CDR2 SYDVKM. CDR3 DNA: TGTGCCAGCAGTTTCCAGAGGACTAATGAAAAACTGTTTTTT. It encodes CASSFQRTNEKLFF.

This clone ranks as medium-sized in terms of frequency. The genes are TRBV19 and TRBJ1-1; tentative D call: TRBD1 (6 bases). With 6 bases removed from V and 8 bases from J, the gap between germline ends came to 10 bases. There are 11 residues in the CDR3. The germline gives CDR1 LNHDA, CDR2 SQIVND (reference sequence). CDR3 bases: TGTGCCAGTAGGATCAGGGGCGAAGCTTTCTTT. Translated: CASRIRGEAFF.

CDR3 amino acids: CASSNGEAAPQYF. As DNA, the CDR3 is TGTGCCAGCAGTAACGGGGAAGCGGCCCCGCAGTATTTT. V gene TRBV2 combines with J gene TRBJ2-3, with a weak D call TRBD2 (5 bases). V lost 5 bases and J lost 10, with 16 bases in between. This CDR3 is built from 13 residues. Germline CDR1 reads SNHLY; CDR2 reads FYNNEI.

This chain uses TRBV2 with TRBJ1-2, with D possibly being TRBD1 (5 bases). Germline V gene sequence: CDR1 SNHLY, CDR2 FYNNEI. The CDR3 extends over 14 amino acids. The germline V and J ends were trimmed by 5 bases and 5 bases, with 15 bases remaining between them. The CDR3 region is CASSIAPGGYGYTF. DNA for the CDR3: TGTGCCAGCAGTATTGCCCCGGGGGGGTATGGCTACACCTTC.

This rearrangement joins TRBV29-1 to TRBJ2-5; tentatively, D is TRBD2 (6 bases). This CDR3 region has 13 residues. Germline V gives CDR1 SQVTM, CDR2 ANQGSEA. V was cut by 7 bases and J by 2 bases, with 14 bases left in between. This chain's CDR3 is CSGQGGLQETQYF. DNA for the CDR3: TGCAGCGGCCAGGGAGGCCTACAAGAGACCCAGTACTTC.

Points on this clone: Other DNA sequences in this sample translate to the same CDR3. The gene calls are TRBV15 and TRBJ2-1; 9 bases agree with TRBD1. Germline CDR1 is LNHNV and CDR2 is YYDKDF (reference sequence). The CDR3 spans 19 residues. Trimming at V came to 8 bases and at J to 2 bases, leaving 19 bases not matched to a gene. The chain's CDR3 is CATEFRRSQGQGPYNEQFF. The DNA of the CDR3 is TGTGCCACCGAGTTCCGGCGAAGTCAGGGACAGGGACCCTACAATGAGCAGTTCTTC.